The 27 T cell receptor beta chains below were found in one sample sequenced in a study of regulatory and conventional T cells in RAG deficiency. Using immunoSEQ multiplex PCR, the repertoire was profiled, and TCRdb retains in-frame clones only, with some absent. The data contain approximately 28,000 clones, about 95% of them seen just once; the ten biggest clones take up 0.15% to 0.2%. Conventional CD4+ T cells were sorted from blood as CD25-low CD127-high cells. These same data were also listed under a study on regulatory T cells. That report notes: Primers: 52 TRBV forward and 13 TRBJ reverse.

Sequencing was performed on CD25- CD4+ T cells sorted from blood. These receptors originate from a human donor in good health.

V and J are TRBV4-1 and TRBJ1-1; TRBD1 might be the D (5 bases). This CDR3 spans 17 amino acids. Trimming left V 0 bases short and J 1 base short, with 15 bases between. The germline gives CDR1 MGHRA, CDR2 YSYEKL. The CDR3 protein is CASSQEDKGRSNTEAFF. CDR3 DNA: TGCGCCAGCAGCCAAGAGGACAAGGGTAGGTCGAACACTGAAGCTTTCTTT.

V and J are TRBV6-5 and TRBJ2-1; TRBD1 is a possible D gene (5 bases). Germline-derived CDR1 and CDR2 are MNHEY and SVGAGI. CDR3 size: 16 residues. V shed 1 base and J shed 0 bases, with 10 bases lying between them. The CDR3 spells CASSYYKGISYNEQFF. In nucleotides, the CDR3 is TGTGCCAGCAGTTACTATAAGGGGATCTCCTACAATGAGCAGTTCTTC.

The CDR3 DNA follows: TGTGCCAGCAGCCCCCAAGCGGCCTATGGCTACACCTTC. It codes for CASSPQAAYGYTF. The V gene is TRBV14, the J gene TRBJ1-2; D ambiguous. Looked up from germline, CDR1 is SGHDN and CDR2 is FVKESK. CDR3 length: 13 residues. V was cut by 4 bases and J by 4 bases, with 10 bases left in between. Filled out from reference TRBV14 and TRBJ1-2, the complete variable domain reads EAGVTQFPSHSVIEKGQTVTLRCDPISGHDNLYWYRRVMGKEIKFLLHFVKESKQDESGMPNNRFLAERTGGTYSTLKVQPAELEDSGVYFCASSPQAAYGYTFGSGTRLTVV.

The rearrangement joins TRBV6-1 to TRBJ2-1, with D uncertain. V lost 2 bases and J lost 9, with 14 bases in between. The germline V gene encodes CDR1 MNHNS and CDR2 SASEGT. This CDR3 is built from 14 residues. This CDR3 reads CASSESQAISEQFF. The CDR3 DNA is TGTGCCAGCAGTGAATCGCAGGCCATAAGTGAGCAGTTCTTC.

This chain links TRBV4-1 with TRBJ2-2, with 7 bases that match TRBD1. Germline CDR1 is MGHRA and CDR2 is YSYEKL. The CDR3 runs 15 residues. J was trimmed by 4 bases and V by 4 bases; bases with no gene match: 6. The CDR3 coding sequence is TGCGCCAGCAGCCCCCGGGACAGTCCCACCGGGGAGCTGTTTTTT. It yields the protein CASSPRDSPTGELFF.

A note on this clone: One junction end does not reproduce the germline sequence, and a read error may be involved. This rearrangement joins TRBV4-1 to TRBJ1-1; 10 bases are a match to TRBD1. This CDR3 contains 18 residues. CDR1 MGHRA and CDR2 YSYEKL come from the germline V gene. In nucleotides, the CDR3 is TGCGCCGGCAGCCAAGATCTAGGGCAGGGGACAGGGGTCACTGAAGCTTTCTTT. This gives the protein CAGSQDLGQGTGVTEAFF.

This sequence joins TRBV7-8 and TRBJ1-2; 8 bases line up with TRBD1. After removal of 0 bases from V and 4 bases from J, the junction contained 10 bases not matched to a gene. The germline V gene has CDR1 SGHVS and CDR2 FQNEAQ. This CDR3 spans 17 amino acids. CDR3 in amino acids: CASSLAGVAGGSYGYTF. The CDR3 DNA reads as TGTGCCAGCAGCTTAGCGGGAGTGGCAGGGGGCAGCTATGGCTACACCTTC.

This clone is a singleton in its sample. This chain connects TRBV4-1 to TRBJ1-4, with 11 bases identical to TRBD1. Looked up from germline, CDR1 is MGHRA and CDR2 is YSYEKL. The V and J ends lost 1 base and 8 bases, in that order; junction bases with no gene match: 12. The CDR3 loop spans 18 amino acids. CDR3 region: CASSQGGQGVPRGEKLFF. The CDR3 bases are TGCGCCAGCAGCCAAGGGGGACAGGGGGTCCCCCGGGGAGAAAAACTGTTTTTT.

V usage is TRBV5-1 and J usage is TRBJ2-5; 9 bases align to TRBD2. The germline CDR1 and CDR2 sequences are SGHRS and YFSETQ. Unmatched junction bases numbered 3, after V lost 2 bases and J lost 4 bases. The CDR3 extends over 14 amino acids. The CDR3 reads CASSFGGGAETQYF. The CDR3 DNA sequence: TGCGCCAGCAGCTTCGGCGGGGGGGCAGAGACCCAGTACTTC. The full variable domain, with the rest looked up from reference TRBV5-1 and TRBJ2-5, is KAGVTQTPRYLIKTRGQQVTLSCSPISGHRSVSWYQQTPGQGLQFLFEYFSETQRNKGNFPGRFSGRQFSNSRSEMNVSTLELGDSALYLCASSFGGGAETQYFGPGTRLLVL.

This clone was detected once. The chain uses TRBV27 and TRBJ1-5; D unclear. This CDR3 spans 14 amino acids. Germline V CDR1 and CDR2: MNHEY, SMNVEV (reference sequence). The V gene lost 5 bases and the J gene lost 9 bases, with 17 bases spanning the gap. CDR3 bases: TGTGCCAGCAGTCCTAGGACCGGGATGGGGCCCCAGCATTTT. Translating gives CASSPRTGMGPQHF.

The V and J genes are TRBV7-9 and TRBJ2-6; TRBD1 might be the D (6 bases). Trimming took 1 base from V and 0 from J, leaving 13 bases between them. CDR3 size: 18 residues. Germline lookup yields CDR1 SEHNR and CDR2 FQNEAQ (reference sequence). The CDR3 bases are TGTGCCAGCAGCTTAGGGGGTGGGGGCCGCTCTGGGGCCAACGTCCTGACTTTC. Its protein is CASSLGGGGRSGANVLTF.

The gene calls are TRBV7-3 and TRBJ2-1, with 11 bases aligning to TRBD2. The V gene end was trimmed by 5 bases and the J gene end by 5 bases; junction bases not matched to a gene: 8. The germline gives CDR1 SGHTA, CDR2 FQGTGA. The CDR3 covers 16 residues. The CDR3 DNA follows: TGTGCCAGCAGCCTCGGAATAGCGGGGGGGGACAATGAGCAGTTCTTC. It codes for CASSLGIAGGDNEQFF.

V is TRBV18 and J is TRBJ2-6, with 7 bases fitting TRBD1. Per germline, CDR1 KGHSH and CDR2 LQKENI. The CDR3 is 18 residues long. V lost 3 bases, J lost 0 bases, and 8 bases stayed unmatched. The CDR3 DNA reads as TGTGCCAGCTCACCCACGACAGGGCCTCGCTCTGGGGCCAACGTCCTGACTTTC. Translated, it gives CASSPTTGPRSGANVLTF.

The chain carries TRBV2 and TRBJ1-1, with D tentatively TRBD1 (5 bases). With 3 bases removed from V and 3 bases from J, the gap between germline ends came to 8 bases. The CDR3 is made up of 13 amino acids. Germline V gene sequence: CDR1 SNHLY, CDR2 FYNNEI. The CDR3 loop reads CASSEEGDTEAFF. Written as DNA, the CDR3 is TGTGCCAGCAGTGAGGAAGGGGACACTGAAGCTTTCTTT.

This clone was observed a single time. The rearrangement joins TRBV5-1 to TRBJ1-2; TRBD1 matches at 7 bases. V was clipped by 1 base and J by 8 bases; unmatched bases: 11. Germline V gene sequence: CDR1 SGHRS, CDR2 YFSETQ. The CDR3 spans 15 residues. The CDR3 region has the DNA TGCGCCAGCAGCTTGCGTGCAGGGGGAGGCGGGGGCTACACCTTC. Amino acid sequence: CASSLRAGGGGGYTF. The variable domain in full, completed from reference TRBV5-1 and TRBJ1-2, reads KAGVTQTPRYLIKTRGQQVTLSCSPISGHRSVSWYQQTPGQGLQFLFEYFSETQRNKGNFPGRFSGRQFSNSRSEMNVSTLELGDSALYLCASSLRAGGGGGYTFGSGTRLTVV.

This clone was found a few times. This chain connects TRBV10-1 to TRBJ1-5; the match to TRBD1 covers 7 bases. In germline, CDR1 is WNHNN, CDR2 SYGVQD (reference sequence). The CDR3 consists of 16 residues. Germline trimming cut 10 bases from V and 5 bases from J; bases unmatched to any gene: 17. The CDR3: CAIPGTAPNRHQPQHF. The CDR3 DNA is TGCGCCATTCCCGGGACAGCCCCCAATAGGCATCAGCCCCAGCATTTT.

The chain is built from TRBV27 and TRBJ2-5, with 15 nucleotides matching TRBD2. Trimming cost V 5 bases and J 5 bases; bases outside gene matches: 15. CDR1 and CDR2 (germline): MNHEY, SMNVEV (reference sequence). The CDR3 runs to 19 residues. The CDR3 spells CASSPRRTSGGAGVETQYF. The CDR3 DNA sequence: TGTGCCAGCAGTCCCCGACGGACTAGCGGGGGGGCAGGAGTGGAGACCCAGTACTTC.

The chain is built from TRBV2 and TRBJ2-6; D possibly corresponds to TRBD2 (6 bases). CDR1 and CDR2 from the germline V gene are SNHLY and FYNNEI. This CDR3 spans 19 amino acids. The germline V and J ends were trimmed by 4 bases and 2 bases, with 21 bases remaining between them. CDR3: CASSGGLGGRGTGANVLTF. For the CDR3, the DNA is TGTGCCAGCAGTGGAGGCCTCGGGGGAAGGGGCACTGGGGCCAACGTCCTGACTTTC.

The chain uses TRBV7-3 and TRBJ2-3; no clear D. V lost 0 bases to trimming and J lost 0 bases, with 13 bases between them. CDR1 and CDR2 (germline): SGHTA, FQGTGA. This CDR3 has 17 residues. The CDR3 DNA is TGTGCCAGCAGCTTAACGGGCCAGTTCCCTAGCACAGATACGCAGTATTTT. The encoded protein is CASSLTGQFPSTDTQYF.

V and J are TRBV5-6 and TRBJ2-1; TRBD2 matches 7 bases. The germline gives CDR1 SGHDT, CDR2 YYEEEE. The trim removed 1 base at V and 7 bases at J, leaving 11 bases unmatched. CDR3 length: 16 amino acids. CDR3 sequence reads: CASSLIGGGTENEQFF. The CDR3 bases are TGTGCCAGCAGCTTGATTGGCGGGGGTACTGAAAATGAGCAGTTCTTC.

This CDR3 reads CASSAQGRVAGGPDTQYF. CDR3 coding DNA: TGTGCCAGCAGTGCGCAAGGTCGGGTAGCGGGGGGTCCTGATACGCAGTATTTT. This sequence joins TRBV6-1 and TRBJ2-3, with 10 bases identical to TRBD2. V was pared by 4 bases and J by 6 bases, with 16 bases of the junction left unmatched. Germline assignment: CDR1 MNHNS and CDR2 SASEGT. The CDR3 is 18 residues long.

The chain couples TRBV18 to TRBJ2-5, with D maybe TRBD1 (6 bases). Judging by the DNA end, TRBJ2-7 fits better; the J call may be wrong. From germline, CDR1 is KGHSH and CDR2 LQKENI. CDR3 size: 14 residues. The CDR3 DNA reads TGTGCCAGCTCACCCAACAGGGCCAGGTACGAGCAGTACTTC. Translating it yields CASSPNRARYEQYF.

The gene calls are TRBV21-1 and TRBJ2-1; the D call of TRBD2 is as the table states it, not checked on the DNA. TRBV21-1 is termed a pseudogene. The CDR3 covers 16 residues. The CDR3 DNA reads TGTGCCAGCAGCTTAACCCCGGGACTCTCATGCCATGAGCAGTTCTTC. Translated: CASSLTPGLSCHEQFF.

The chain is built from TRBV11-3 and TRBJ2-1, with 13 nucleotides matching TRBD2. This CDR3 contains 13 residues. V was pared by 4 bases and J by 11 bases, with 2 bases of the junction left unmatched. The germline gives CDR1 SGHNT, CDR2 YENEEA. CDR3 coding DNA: TGTGCCAGCAGCTGGACTAGCGGGGGACAGCAGTTCTTC. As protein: CASSWTSGGQQFF.

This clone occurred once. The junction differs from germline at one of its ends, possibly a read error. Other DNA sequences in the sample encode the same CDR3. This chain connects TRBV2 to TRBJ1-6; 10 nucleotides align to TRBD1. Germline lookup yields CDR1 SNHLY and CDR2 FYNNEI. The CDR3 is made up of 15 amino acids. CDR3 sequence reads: CASTRTGGYNSPLHF. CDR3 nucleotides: TGTGCCAGCACCCGGACAGGGGGTTATAATTCCCCCCTCCACTTT.

The CDR3 reads CASGHIRDRGEQYF. The CDR3 coding sequence is TGTGCCAGCGGACATATCCGGGACAGGGGCGAGCAGTACTTC. This chain links TRBV6-5 with TRBJ2-7; TRBD1 agrees at 10 bases. Germline CDR1 reads MNHEY; CDR2 reads SVGAGI. The CDR3 sequence is 14 residues long. Germline trimming cut 8 bases from V and 6 bases from J; bases unmatched to any gene: 10.

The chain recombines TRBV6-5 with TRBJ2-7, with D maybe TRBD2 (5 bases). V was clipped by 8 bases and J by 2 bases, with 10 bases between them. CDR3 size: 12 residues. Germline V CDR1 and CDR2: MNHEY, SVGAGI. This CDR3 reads CASGLTPYEQYF. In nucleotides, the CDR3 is TGTGCCAGCGGACTGACTCCCTACGAGCAGTACTTC.